The present entry profiles one T cell receptor beta chain with its context. Its target is unknown. There are 12 residues in the CDR3. V shed 7 bases and J shed 3 bases, with 10 bases lying between them. Germline V gene data show CDR1 as SNHLY and CDR2 as FYNNEI. In the PCR, 60 Vbeta and 13 Jbeta primers were used. The assay was immunoSEQ multiplex PCR, and TCRdb's table has in-frame clones only and misses some. Of roughly 160,000 clones in the sample, around 80% were seen once. These data are taken from a study of cytomegalovirus exposure and HLA in healthy donors. For the study at large: In terms of ancestry, the Caucasian-associated cluster contained 75% to 85% of the approximately 400 genotyped donors. Findings and limits, study-wide: Fewer N-insertions than the approximately 700-donor mean were reportedly shown by an Asian-associated ancestry cluster in a later analysis. There were some public TCRs occurring in many donors, but most TCR sequences were rare.

Healthy individuals who donated bone marrow served as the donors. The chain carries TRBV2 and TRBJ2-7, with D tentatively TRBD1 (5 bases). The sequenced sample was PBMCs. This receptor was obtained from a young man in good health and CMV-seropositive. CDR3 in amino acids: CASTTGSYEQYF. CDR3 coding DNA: TGTGCCAGCACAACAGGAAGCTACGAGCAGTACTTC.